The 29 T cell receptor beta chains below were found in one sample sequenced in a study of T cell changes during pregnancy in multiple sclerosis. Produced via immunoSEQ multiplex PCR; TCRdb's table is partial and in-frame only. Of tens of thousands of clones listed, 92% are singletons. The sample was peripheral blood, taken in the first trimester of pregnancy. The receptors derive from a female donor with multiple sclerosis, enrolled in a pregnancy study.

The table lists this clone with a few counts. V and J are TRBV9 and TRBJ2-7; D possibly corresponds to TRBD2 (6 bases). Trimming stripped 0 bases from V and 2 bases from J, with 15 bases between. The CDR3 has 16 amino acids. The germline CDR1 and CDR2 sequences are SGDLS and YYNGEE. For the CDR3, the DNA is TGTGCCAGCAGCGTAGGCCCAGGAGGGACCACCTACGAGCAGTACTTC. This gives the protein CASSVGPGGTTYEQYF.

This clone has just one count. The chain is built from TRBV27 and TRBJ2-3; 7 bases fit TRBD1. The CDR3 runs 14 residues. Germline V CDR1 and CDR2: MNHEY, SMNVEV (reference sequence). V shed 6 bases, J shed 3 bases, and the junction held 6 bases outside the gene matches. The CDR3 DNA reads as TGTGCCAGCAGCCGAGACAGGGTTACAGATACGCAGTATTTT. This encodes CASSRDRVTDTQYF.

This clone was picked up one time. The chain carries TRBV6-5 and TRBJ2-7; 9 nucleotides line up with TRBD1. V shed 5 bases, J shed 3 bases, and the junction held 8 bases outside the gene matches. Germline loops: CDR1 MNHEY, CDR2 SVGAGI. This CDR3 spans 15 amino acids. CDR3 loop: CASSPDRGSSYEQYF. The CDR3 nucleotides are TGTGCCAGCAGTCCTGACAGGGGGAGTAGCTACGAGCAGTACTTC.

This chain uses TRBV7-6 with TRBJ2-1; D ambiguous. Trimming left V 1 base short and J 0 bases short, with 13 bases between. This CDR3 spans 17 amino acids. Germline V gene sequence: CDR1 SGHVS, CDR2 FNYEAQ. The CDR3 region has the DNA TGTGCCAGCAGCTTAGTTGGAGAGCCGAGCTCCTACAATGAGCAGTTCTTC. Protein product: CASSLVGEPSSYNEQFF.

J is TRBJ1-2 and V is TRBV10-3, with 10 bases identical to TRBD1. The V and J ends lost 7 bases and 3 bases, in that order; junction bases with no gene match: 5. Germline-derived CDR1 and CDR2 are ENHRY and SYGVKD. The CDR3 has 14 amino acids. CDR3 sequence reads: CAITPTGGYYGYTF. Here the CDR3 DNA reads TGTGCCATCACTCCGACAGGGGGCTACTATGGCTACACCTTC.

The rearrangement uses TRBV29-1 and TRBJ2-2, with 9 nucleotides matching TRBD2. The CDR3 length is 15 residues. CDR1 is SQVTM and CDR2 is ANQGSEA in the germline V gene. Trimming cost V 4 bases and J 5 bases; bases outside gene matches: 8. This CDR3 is CSVGGPLAGTGELFF. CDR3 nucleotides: TGCAGCGTTGGGGGCCCACTAGCGGGTACCGGGGAGCTGTTTTTT.

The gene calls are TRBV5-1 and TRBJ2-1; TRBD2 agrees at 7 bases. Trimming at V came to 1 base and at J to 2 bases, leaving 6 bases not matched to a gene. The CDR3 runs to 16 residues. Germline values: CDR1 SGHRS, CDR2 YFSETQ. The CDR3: CASSLSGGSAYNEQFF. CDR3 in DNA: TGCGCCAGCAGCTTGTCTGGCGGGAGTGCCTACAATGAGCAGTTCTTC.

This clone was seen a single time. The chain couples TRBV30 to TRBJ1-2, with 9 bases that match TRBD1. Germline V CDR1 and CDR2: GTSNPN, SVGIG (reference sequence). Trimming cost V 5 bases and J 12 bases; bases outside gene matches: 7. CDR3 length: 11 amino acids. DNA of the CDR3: TGTGCCTGGGAGGGGGGACAGGGCGACACCTTC. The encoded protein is CAWEGGQGDTF.

The DNA of the CDR3 is TGCGCCAGCAGCGCGAGGGACAGGGAGGGGAACGAGCAGTACTTC. Translated: CASSARDREGNEQYF. The J gene is TRBJ2-7, the V gene TRBV5-1; the match to TRBD1 covers 9 bases. CDR1 is SGHRS and CDR2 is YFSETQ in the germline V gene. With 4 bases clipped from V and 5 bases from J, the junction kept 10 bases outside the gene matches. The CDR3 totals 15 residues.

CDR3 DNA sequence: TGTGCCAGCAGCAAAGGATACAGGGGGACTAAAACAGGGGACACTGAAGCTTTCTTT. This gives the protein CASSKGYRGTKTGDTEAFF. The genes are TRBV21-1 and TRBJ1-1; no check of the table's D call, TRBD1, against the DNA was made. TRBV21-1 is termed a pseudogene. The length of the CDR3 is 19 residues.

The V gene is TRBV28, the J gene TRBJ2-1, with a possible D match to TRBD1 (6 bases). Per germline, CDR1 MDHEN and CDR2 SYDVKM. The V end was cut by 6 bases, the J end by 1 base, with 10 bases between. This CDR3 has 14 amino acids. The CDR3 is CASRWQGSYNEQFF. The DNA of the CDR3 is TGTGCCAGCAGGTGGCAGGGGTCCTACAATGAGCAGTTCTTC. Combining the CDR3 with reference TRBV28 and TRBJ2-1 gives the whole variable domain DVKVTQSSRYLVKRTGEKVFLECVQDMDHENMFWYRQDPGLGLRLIYFSYDVKMKEKGDIPEGYSVSREKKERFSLILESASTNQTSMYLCASRWQGSYNEQFFGPGTRLTVL.

Here the CDR3 reads CASSYSGGRNYGYTF. CDR3 nucleotide sequence: TGTGCCAGCAGTTACTCGGGGGGGAGGAACTATGGCTACACCTTC. The V and J genes are TRBV6-5 and TRBJ1-2; tentatively, D is TRBD1 (5 bases). This CDR3 spans 15 amino acids. V shed 0 bases and J shed 2 bases, with 10 bases lying between them. Germline V gene data show CDR1 as MNHEY and CDR2 as SVGAGI.

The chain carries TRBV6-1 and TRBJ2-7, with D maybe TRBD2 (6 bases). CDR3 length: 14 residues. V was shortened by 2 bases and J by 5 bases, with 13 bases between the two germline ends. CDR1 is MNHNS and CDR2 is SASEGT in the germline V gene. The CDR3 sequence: CASSEFREEDEQYF. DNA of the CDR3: TGTGCCAGCAGTGAATTCAGGGAGGAGGACGAGCAGTACTTC.

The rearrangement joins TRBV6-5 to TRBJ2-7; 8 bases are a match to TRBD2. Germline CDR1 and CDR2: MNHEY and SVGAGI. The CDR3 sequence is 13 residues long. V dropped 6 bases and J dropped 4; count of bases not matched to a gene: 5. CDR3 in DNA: TGTGCCAGCAGGTTAAGCGGGAGTTACGAGCAGTACTTC. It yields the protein CASRLSGSYEQYF.

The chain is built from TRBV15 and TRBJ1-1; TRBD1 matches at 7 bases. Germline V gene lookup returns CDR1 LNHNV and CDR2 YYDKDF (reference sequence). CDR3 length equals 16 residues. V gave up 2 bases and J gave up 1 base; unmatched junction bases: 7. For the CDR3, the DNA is TGTGCCACCAGCAGATCAGGGGGAGTCCCGAACACTGAAGCTTTCTTT. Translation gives CATSRSGGVPNTEAFF.

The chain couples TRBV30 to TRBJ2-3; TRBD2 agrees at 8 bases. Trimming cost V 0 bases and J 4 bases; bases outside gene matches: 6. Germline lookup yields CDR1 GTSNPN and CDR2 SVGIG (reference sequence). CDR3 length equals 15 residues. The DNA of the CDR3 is TGTGCCTGGAGTGTCTCTAGCGGGTGGGCAGATACGCAGTATTTT. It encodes CAWSVSSGWADTQYF.

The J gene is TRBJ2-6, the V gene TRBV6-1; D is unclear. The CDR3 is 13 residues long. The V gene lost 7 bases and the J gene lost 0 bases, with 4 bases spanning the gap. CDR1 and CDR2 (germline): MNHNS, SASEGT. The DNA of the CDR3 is TGTGCCAGCACCCTCTCTGGGGCCAACGTCCTGACTTTC. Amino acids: CASTLSGANVLTF.

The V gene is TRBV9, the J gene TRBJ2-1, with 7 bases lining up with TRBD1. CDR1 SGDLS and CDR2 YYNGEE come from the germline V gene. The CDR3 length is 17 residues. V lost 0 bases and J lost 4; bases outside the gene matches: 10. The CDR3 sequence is CASSVEGAGTLYNEQFF. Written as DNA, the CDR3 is TGTGCCAGCAGCGTAGAGGGGGCCGGGACACTGTACAATGAGCAGTTCTTC.

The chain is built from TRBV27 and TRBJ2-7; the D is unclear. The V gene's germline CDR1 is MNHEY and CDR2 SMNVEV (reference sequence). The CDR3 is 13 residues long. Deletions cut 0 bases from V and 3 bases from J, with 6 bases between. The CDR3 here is CASSLSRIYEQYF. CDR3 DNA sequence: TGTGCCAGCAGTTTATCCAGAATCTACGAGCAGTACTTC.

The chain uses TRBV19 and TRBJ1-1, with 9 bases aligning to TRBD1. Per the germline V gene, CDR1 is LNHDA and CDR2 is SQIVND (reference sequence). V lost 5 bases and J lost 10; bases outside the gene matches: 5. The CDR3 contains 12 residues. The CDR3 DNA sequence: TGTGCCAGTAGTTGGACAGGGGTTACAGCTTTCTTT. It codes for CASSWTGVTAFF.

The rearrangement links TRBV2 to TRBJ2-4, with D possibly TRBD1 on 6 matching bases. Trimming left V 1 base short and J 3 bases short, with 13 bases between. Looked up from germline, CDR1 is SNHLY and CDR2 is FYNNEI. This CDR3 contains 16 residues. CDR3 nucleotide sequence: TGTGCCAGCAGTGAAGACCGAGGACAGTACAAAAACATTCAGTACTTC. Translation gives CASSEDRGQYKNIQYF.

The CDR3 DNA follows: TGTGCCAGCAGCTCAGACAGGGGGTTAAATCAGCCCCAGCATTTT. Translation: CASSSDRGLNQPQHF. V and J are TRBV7-9 and TRBJ1-5; the match to TRBD1 covers 9 bases. Per the germline V gene, CDR1 is SEHNR and CDR2 is FQNEAQ (reference sequence). V was clipped by 4 bases and J by 4 bases; unmatched bases: 5. The CDR3 covers 15 residues.

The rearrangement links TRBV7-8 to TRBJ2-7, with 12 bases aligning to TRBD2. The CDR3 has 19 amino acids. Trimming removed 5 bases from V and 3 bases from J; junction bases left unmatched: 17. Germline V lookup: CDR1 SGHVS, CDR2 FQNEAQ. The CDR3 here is CASSPHPTSGRLVYYEQYF. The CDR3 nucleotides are TGTGCCAGCAGCCCACACCCGACTAGCGGGAGATTGGTGTACTACGAGCAGTACTTC.

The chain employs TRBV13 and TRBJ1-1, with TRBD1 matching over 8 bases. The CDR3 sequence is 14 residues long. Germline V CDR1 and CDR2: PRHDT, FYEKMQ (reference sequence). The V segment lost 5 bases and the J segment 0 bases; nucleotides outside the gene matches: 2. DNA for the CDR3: TGTGCCAGCAGCCCAGGGGGCCTGAACACTGAAGCTTTCTTT. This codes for CASSPGGLNTEAFF.

CDR3 sequence (DNA): TGCGCCAGCAGCCAAGACAGGAACACTGAAGCTTTCTTT. It yields the protein CASSQDRNTEAFF. J is TRBJ1-1 and V is TRBV4-3; D call uncertain. V lost 0 bases and J 1 base, leaving 3 bases between the germline ends. The CDR3 covers 13 residues. Germline CDR1 reads LGHNA; CDR2 reads YSLEER.

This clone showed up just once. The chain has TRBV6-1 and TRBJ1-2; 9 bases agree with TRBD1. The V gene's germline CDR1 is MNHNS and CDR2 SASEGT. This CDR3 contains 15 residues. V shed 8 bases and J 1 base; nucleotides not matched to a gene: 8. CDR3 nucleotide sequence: TGTGCCAGCGGGCCGGGACAGGGATTTAACTATGGCTACACCTTC. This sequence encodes CASGPGQGFNYGYTF.

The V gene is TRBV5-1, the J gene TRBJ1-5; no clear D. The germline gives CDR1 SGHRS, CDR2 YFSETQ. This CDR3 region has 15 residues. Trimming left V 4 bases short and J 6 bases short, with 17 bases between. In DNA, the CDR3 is TGCGCCAGCAGCCTGGACGGGTTTGCTAGTCAGCCCCAGCATTTT. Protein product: CASSLDGFASQPQHF.

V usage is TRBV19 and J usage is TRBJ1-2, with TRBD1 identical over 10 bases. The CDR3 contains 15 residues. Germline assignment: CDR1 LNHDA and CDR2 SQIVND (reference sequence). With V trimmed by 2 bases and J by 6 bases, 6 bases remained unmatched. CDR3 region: CASSIRGTGVNGYTF. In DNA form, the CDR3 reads TGTGCCAGTAGTATAAGGGGGACAGGGGTGAATGGCTACACCTTC.

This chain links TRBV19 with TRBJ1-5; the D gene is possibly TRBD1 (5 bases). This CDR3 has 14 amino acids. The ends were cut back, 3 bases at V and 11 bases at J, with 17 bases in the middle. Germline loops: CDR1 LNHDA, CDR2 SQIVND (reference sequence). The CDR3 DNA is TGTGCCAGTAGTATCGACAGAGGCGTTGTAGCCCAGCATTTT. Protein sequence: CASSIDRGVVAQHF.